This T cell receptor beta chain was documented in a study of blood T cell repertoires in COVID-19. Looking at the study overall: Samples of COVID-19 (acute and convalescent) were obtained from the United States, Italy and Spain.

Patients from Seattle were sampled longitudinally, starting during active infection. The CDR3 is 13 residues long. V was trimmed by 4 bases and J by 7 bases, leaving 8 bases between them. CDR1 is MNHEY and CDR2 is SVGAGI in the germline V gene. Sequencing was performed with immunoSEQ multiplex PCR; in TCRdb, only in-frame clones are kept and a portion is missing. The repertoire holds about 180,000 clones, with about 81% as singletons. The TCR originated in an elderly woman with COVID-19, enrolled during active disease. The source material was peripheral blood. The chain joins TRBV6-5 to TRBJ1-6; the D gene is possibly TRBD1 (5 bases). In DNA form, the CDR3 reads TGTGCCAGCAGTTCGGAGGGGAATTCACCCCTCCACTTT. The encoded protein is CASSSEGNSPLHF.